The 8 T cell receptor beta chains reported below all come from one sample, sequenced in a study of cytomegalovirus exposure and HLA in healthy donors. PCR primers comprised 60 Vbeta and 13 Jbeta primers. The repertoire was sequenced with immunoSEQ multiplex PCR; TCRdb's copy has only in-frame clones and lacks some. The sample consists of roughly 140,000 clones, 55% to 80% of them appearing once. The material sequenced was PBMCs. These receptors all come from a woman aged 60-70 years in good health and CMV-seropositive.

In its sample, this clone was seen a few times. This chain connects TRBV2 to TRBJ1-1; D ambiguous. The V end was cut by 1 base, the J end by 1 base, with 7 bases between. Looked up from germline, CDR1 is SNHLY and CDR2 is FYNNEI. The CDR3 contains 14 residues. The CDR3 protein is CASSEVAGNTEAFF. The CDR3 nucleotides read TGTGCCAGCAGTGAAGTGGCAGGGAACACTGAAGCTTTCTTT.

A note on this clone: At one end the junction does not follow the germline gene, possibly because of a read error. Other DNA sequences in this specimen translate into the identical CDR3. The CDR3 DNA reads TGTGCCTGGTCCCCCGACAGGGGAAACACCGGAGAGCTGTTTTTT. Amino acid sequence: CAWSPDRGNTGELFF. This sequence joins TRBV30 and TRBJ2-2; TRBD1 matches 8 bases. CDR3 length: 15 amino acids. Per germline, CDR1 GTSNPN and CDR2 SVGIG (reference sequence).

The gene calls are TRBV6-5 and TRBJ2-1, with D possibly matching TRBD1 (7 bases). Germline V gives CDR1 MNHEY, CDR2 SVGAGI. V was clipped by 0 bases and J by 8 bases, with 14 bases between them. The CDR3 loop spans 15 amino acids. The CDR3 reads CASSYSLGGGDEQFF. The CDR3 DNA reads TGTGCCAGCAGTTACTCGTTAGGGGGCGGGGATGAGCAGTTCTTC.

J is TRBJ2-7 and V is TRBV7-8, with TRBD1 matching over 11 bases. Germline CDR1 is SGHVS and CDR2 is FQNEAQ. Trimming cost V 6 bases and J 4 bases; bases outside gene matches: 11. This CDR3 comprises 16 residues. For the CDR3, the DNA is TGTGCCAGCAGTTTAAACCCCGGGACAGGGGGATACGAGCAGTACTTC. Protein: CASSLNPGTGGYEQYF. Looking up the rest from reference TRBV7-8 and TRBJ2-7 gives the full variable domain: GAGVSQSPRYKVAKRGQDVALRCDPISGHVSLFWYQQALGQGPEFLTYFQNEAQLDKSGLPSDRFFAERPEGSVSTLKIQRTQQEDSAVYLCASSLNPGTGGYEQYFGPGTRLTVT.

V is TRBV5-1 and J is TRBJ2-1, with D unresolved. The CDR3 extends over 15 amino acids. From germline, CDR1 is SGHRS and CDR2 YFSETQ. V shed 7 bases and J shed 4 bases, with 18 bases lying between them. The CDR3 coding sequence is TGCGCCAGCCCCTTCTTGCGGAACCTATACAATGAGCAGTTCTTC. This gives the protein CASPFLRNLYNEQFF.

This chain uses TRBV11-1 with TRBJ2-1, with a tentative D call TRBD2 (5 bases). The CDR3 has 13 amino acids. CDR1 is SGHAT and CDR2 is FQDESV in the germline V gene (reference sequence). V lost 0 bases and J lost 9, with 9 bases in between. In DNA form, the CDR3 reads TGTGCCAGCAGCTTAGCGGGAGAAGGTGAGCAGTTCTTC. Its translation: CASSLAGEGEQFF.

This chain joins TRBV5-4 and TRBJ2-1; 9 positions match TRBD2. Per the germline V gene, CDR1 is SGHNT and CDR2 is YYREEE (reference sequence). The CDR3 extends over 14 amino acids. J lost 9 bases, V lost 1 base, and 5 bases had no gene match. The CDR3 here is CASSLISGSSEQFF. CDR3 sequence (DNA): TGTGCCAGCAGCTTGATTAGCGGGAGTAGTGAGCAGTTCTTC.

V usage is TRBV28 and J usage is TRBJ2-6; 11 nucleotides match TRBD2. This CDR3 spans 18 amino acids. Trimming at V came to 4 bases and at J to 0 bases, leaving 5 bases not matched to a gene. Germline V gene data show CDR1 as MDHEN and CDR2 as SYDVKM. The CDR3 nucleotides are TGTGCCAGCAGTTCACGACTAGCGGGAAACTCTGGGGCCAACGTCCTGACTTTC. Protein: CASSSRLAGNSGANVLTF.